The next 32 T cell receptor beta chains were all read from a single sample in a study of CXCR4 blockade with PD-1 therapy in pancreatic cancer. Measured with immunoSEQ multiplex PCR; TCRdb has only the in-frame clones, and not every one. Of just over 5,000 clones listed, approximately 48% are singletons. Sequencing input: tumor tissue. The receptors shown here come from a human donor with pancreatic ductal adenocarcinoma.

In this sample, this clone is medium-sized (0.01 to 0.1%). The genes are TRBV6-8 and TRBJ2-5, with D perhaps matching TRBD2 (7 bases). The germline V gene encodes CDR1 MNHGY and CDR2 SAAAGT. V lost 5 bases to trimming and J lost 5 bases, with 18 bases between them. The CDR3 totals 15 residues. DNA of the CDR3: TGTGCCAGCAGTGAGGAGGAGGAGGGGGGGGAGACCCAGTACTTC. Its protein product is CASSEEEEGGETQYF.

The rearrangement uses TRBV15 and TRBJ2-7, with D possibly TRBD1 on 5 matching bases. CDR3 length: 16 residues. V lost 1 base to trimming and J lost 0 bases, with 13 bases between them. The germline gives CDR1 LNHNV, CDR2 YYDKDF (reference sequence). CDR3 DNA sequence: TGTGCCACCAGCAGAGTTCCTTACAGGACCTCCTACGAGCAGTACTTC. It is translated as CATSRVPYRTSYEQYF. Drawing the rest from reference TRBV15 and TRBJ2-7, the complete variable domain is DAMVIQNPRYQVTQFGKPVTLSCSQTLNHNVMYWYQQKSSQAPKLLFHYYDKDFNNEADTPDNFQSRRPNTSFCFLDIRSPGLGDTAMYLCATSRVPYRTSYEQYFGPGTRLTVT.

The CDR3 nucleotides are TGTGCCACCTCAGGGTTCAACACTGAAGCTTTCTTT. Translation: CATSGFNTEAFF. The V gene is TRBV12-5, the J gene TRBJ1-1, with D tentatively TRBD1 (5 bases). The CDR3 runs to 12 residues. Germline V gene sequence: CDR1 LGHNT, CDR2 FRNRAP.

The rearrangement uses TRBV28 and TRBJ2-1; 11 nucleotides align to TRBD2. The CDR3 totals 16 residues. Germline CDR1 reads MDHEN; CDR2 reads SYDVKM. V lost 5 bases, J lost 6 bases, and 9 bases stayed unmatched. CDR3 region: CASSPSSGRTFNEQFF. CDR3 sequence (DNA): TGTGCCAGCAGTCCCTCTAGCGGGAGGACATTCAATGAGCAGTTCTTC.

The DNA for the CDR3 is TGCGCCAGCACCGGGACTAGCGGGAGTATCACCTACAATGAGCAGTTCTTC. Its translation: CASTGTSGSITYNEQFF. This rearrangement joins TRBV5-1 to TRBJ2-1, with 14 nucleotides matching TRBD2. The CDR3 is made up of 17 amino acids. The germline CDR1 and CDR2 sequences are SGHRS and YFSETQ. J was trimmed by 2 bases and V by 6 bases; bases with no gene match: 7. Based on the CDR3 plus reference TRBV5-1 and TRBJ2-1, the full variable domain is KAGVTQTPRYLIKTRGQQVTLSCSPISGHRSVSWYQQTPGQGLQFLFEYFSETQRNKGNFPGRFSGRQFSNSRSEMNVSTLELGDSALYLCASTGTSGSITYNEQFFGPGTRLTVL.

This chain joins TRBV6-8 and TRBJ2-1, with 11 bases aligning to TRBD2. With V trimmed by 6 bases and J by 4 bases, 14 bases remained unmatched. This CDR3 is 18 amino acids long. In germline, CDR1 is MNHGY, CDR2 SAAAGT. The CDR3: CASSPTSGRTWGYNEQFF. CDR3 DNA: TGTGCCAGCAGCCCCACTAGCGGGAGAACGTGGGGATACAATGAGCAGTTCTTC.

The table lists this clone with a few counts. In DNA, the CDR3 is TGTGCCAGCAGGGAGACAGGGGACACTGAAGCTTTCTTT. This gives the protein CASRETGDTEAFF. The V call is TRBV9, the J call TRBJ1-1; 8 bases map to TRBD1. The germline V gene encodes CDR1 SGDLS and CDR2 YYNGEE. With 5 bases clipped from V and 3 bases from J, the junction kept 3 bases outside the gene matches. The CDR3 runs to 13 residues.

This clone was observed a few times. This chain connects TRBV6-8 to TRBJ1-1, with unresolved D. CDR3 length: 14 residues. Germline-derived CDR1 and CDR2 are MNHGY and SAAAGT. Trimming removed 5 bases at V and 5 bases at J, with 15 bases between. The CDR3 is CASSASRGGTEAFF. The CDR3 DNA is TGTGCCAGCAGTGCGAGCCGAGGCGGGACTGAAGCTTTCTTT.

The chain employs TRBV2 and TRBJ1-3, with D uncertain. V was clipped by 6 bases and J by 9 bases, with 12 bases between them. Germline loops: CDR1 SNHLY, CDR2 FYNNEI. This CDR3 comprises 12 residues. CDR3 protein: CASSAIRSTIYF. CDR3 in DNA: TGTGCCAGCAGCGCCATAAGGAGCACCATATATTTT.

In this sample, this clone turned up a few times. The chain recombines TRBV1 with TRBJ2-7; the D call in the table, TRBD2, was not verified against the DNA. TRBV1 is a listed pseudogene. The CDR3 covers 15 residues. The CDR3 sequence is CTSSPPSGRGYEQYF. The CDR3, as DNA: TGCACCAGCAGCCCCCCTAGCGGGAGGGGCTACGAGCAGTACTTC.

The chain employs TRBV12-5 and TRBJ2-3; no definite D call. CDR3 length: 11 residues. Per germline, CDR1 LGHNT and CDR2 FRNRAP. The CDR3 region is CASQSTDTQYF. As DNA, the CDR3 is TGTGCCAGCCAAAGCACAGATACGCAGTATTTT.

This chain links TRBV28 with TRBJ1-1; TRBD1 matches at 7 bases. The CDR3 extends over 15 amino acids. Per germline, CDR1 MDHEN and CDR2 SYDVKM. Unmatched junction bases numbered 9, after V lost 5 bases and J lost 3 bases. The CDR3 DNA follows: TGTGCCAGCAGTCCATCACAGGGGATTTACACTGAAGCTTTCTTT. It specifies CASSPSQGIYTEAFF. The entire variable domain, with the rest obtained from reference TRBV28 and TRBJ1-1, is as follows: DVKVTQSSRYLVKRTGEKVFLECVQDMDHENMFWYRQDPGLGLRLIYFSYDVKMKEKGDIPEGYSVSREKKERFSLILESASTNQTSMYLCASSPSQGIYTEAFFGQGTRLTVV.

The CDR3 coding sequence is TGTGCCAGCAGTAAGGACCAGGGGATCGGCACAGATACGCAGTATTTT. It codes for CASSKDQGIGTDTQYF. The rearrangement joins TRBV28 to TRBJ2-3, with D perhaps matching TRBD1 (6 bases). Trimming removed 5 bases from V and 1 base from J, with 16 bases in between. This CDR3 has 16 amino acids. Germline-derived CDR1 and CDR2 are MDHEN and SYDVKM.

V and J are TRBV15 and TRBJ1-2, with D unresolved. This CDR3 region has 14 residues. Trimming cost V 1 base and J 8 bases, with 14 bases left between them. From germline, CDR1 is LNHNV and CDR2 YYDKDF (reference sequence). CDR3 in DNA: TGTGCCACCAGCAGAGCTGGGGTACTAGGGGGCTACACCTTC. Residues: CATSRAGVLGGYTF.

Concerning this clone itself: The junction does not match germline at one end; this may be a read error. The rearrangement links TRBV19 to TRBJ2-1; the match to TRBD2 covers 12 bases. The CDR3 is made up of 16 amino acids. Germline V gene data show CDR1 as LNHDA and CDR2 as SQIVND (reference sequence). CDR3 amino acids: CASSITSGRRYNEQFF. Here the CDR3 DNA reads TGTGCCAGTAGTATAACTAGCGGGAGGCGCTACAATGARCAGTTCTTC.

The chain joins TRBV19 to TRBJ2-7; 10 nucleotides line up with TRBD2. Trimming took 7 bases from V and 7 from J; bases not matched to a gene: 10. The CDR3 totals 14 residues. In germline, CDR1 is LNHDA, CDR2 SQIVND (reference sequence). CDR3 in amino acids: CASNSGLAAVEQYF. The CDR3 DNA reads TGTGCCAGTAATTCCGGACTAGCGGCCGTGGAGCAGTACTTC.

The V and J genes are TRBV10-2 and TRBJ2-1; 7 positions agree with TRBD1. V trimming: 4 bases; J trimming: 6 bases; junction bases outside the gene matches: 6. Germline assignment: CDR1 WSHSY and CDR2 SAAADI. The CDR3 is 14 amino acids. The CDR3 region is CASSVRRDSNEQFF. Written as DNA, the CDR3 is TGCGCCAGCAGTGTACGAAGGGACAGCAATGAGCAGTTCTTC.

The rearrangement joins TRBV11-3 to TRBJ2-1; 7 bases fit TRBD2. Germline lookup yields CDR1 SGHNT and CDR2 YENEEA. After removal of 5 bases from V and 5 bases from J, the junction contained 9 bases not matched to a gene. The CDR3 contains 15 residues. CDR3 sequence reads: CASSGAGTTDNEQFF. Here the CDR3 DNA reads TGTGCCAGCAGCGGAGCCGGGACTACTGACAATGAGCAGTTCTTC.

This clone came up a few times. This chain joins TRBV9 and TRBJ2-7; 7 bases match TRBD2. Germline CDR1 reads SGDLS; CDR2 reads YYNGEE. V lost 3 bases, J lost 0 bases, and 6 bases stayed unmatched. This CDR3 is built from 15 residues. The CDR3 DNA reads TGTGCCAGCAGCGCTACTAGCGACTACTCCTACGAGCAGTACTTC. As protein: CASSATSDYSYEQYF.

CDR3 sequence: CATRPTVVNTEAFF. The CDR3 nucleotides read TGTGCCACCCGCCCGACAGTAGTGAACACTGAAGCTTTCTTT. The chain employs TRBV19 and TRBJ1-1; a possible D gene is TRBD1 (5 bases). This CDR3 contains 14 residues. V lost 10 bases and J lost 0, with 15 bases in between. Germline-derived CDR1 and CDR2 are LNHDA and SQIVND (reference sequence).

The V and J genes are TRBV19 and TRBJ1-1; D not certain. The CDR3 is made up of 12 amino acids. Germline assignment: CDR1 LNHDA and CDR2 SQIVND (reference sequence). V was pared by 2 bases and J by 7 bases, with 8 bases between. The CDR3: CASSIPGVEAFF. In DNA, the CDR3 is TGTGCCAGTAGTATACCGGGCGTTGAAGCTTTCTTT.

In nucleotides, the CDR3 is TGCGCCAGCAGCCAACTCGGGACAGGGGGATGGGCCACTGAAGCTTTCTTT. This sequence encodes CASSQLGTGGWATEAFF. The J gene is TRBJ1-1, the V gene TRBV1; the D call in the table, TRBD1, was not verified against the DNA. TRBV1 constitutes a pseudogene. The CDR3 totals 17 residues.

This rearrangement joins TRBV5-1 to TRBJ1-3; D call uncertain. This CDR3 is 14 amino acids long. V lost 0 bases and J 0 bases, leaving 4 bases between the germline ends. CDR1 and CDR2 (germline): SGHRS, YFSETQ. The CDR3: CASSLDPSGNTIYF. The CDR3 coding sequence is TGCGCCAGCAGCTTGGACCCCTCTGGAAACACCATATATTTT.

This rearrangement joins TRBV30 to TRBJ1-1; possibly TRBD1 for D (5 bases). CDR3 size: 13 residues. CDR1 and CDR2 (germline): GTSNPN, SVGIG (reference sequence). V was cut by 5 bases and J by 1 base, with 11 bases left in between. CDR3 residues: CAWARGQNTEAFF. CDR3 nucleotides: TGTGCCTGGGCTAGGGGCCAGAACACTGAAGCTTTCTTT.

The CDR3 region has the DNA TGTGCCAGTAAAGGCGGGAGCTCCTACAATGAGCAGTTCTTC. Translating it yields CASKGGSSYNEQFF. V is TRBV19 and J is TRBJ2-1, with 7 bases matching TRBD2. V gave up 7 bases and J gave up 0 bases; unmatched junction bases: 3. The germline gives CDR1 LNHDA, CDR2 SQIVND (reference sequence). The CDR3 is 14 amino acids.

Concerning this clone: The junction differs from germline at one of its ends, possibly a read error. The chain links TRBV29-1 to TRBJ1-2, with a weak D call TRBD1 (5 bases). Germline CDR1 SQVTM, CDR2 ANQGSEA. The CDR3 sequence is 18 residues long. The DNA of the CDR3 is TGCAGCATTGAAGATCCGGAGTGGGGAAGGTGGTTCGGACGGCAGGGCACCTTC. Translating gives CSIEDPEWGRWFGRQGTF.

V is TRBV12-5 and J is TRBJ1-3; D is unresolved. The CDR3 runs 13 residues. Germline V gene data show CDR1 as LGHNT and CDR2 as FRNRAP. The CDR3 DNA follows: TGTGCCAGCAAAATGGGTCGTCGAGACACCATATATTTT. It codes for CASKMGRRDTIYF.

This clone was seen only a few times. The chain employs TRBV11-3 and TRBJ2-3; 14 nucleotides line up with TRBD2. This CDR3 has 17 amino acids. The germline V gene encodes CDR1 SGHNT and CDR2 YENEEA. The ends lost 5 bases at V and 3 bases at J; junction bases unmatched: 7. The CDR3 coding sequence is TGTGCCAGCAGCCCTACGACTAGCGGGGGGGGTACAGATACGCAGTATTTT. Protein sequence: CASSPTTSGGGTDTQYF.

This CDR3 reads CATRGLSSGNTIYF. The CDR3 DNA sequence: TGTGCCACCAGAGGACTGAGCTCTGGAAACACCATATATTTT. The genes are TRBV19 and TRBJ1-3; D is uncertain. Germline V CDR1 and CDR2: LNHDA, SQIVND (reference sequence). Deletions cut 10 bases from V and 0 bases from J, with 13 bases between. This CDR3 spans 14 amino acids. The full variable domain, completed using reference TRBV19 and TRBJ1-3, is DGGITQSPKYLFRKEGQNVTLSCEQNLNHDAMYWYRQDPGQGLRLIYYSQIVNDFQKGDIAEGYSVSREKKESFPLTVTSAQKNPTAFYLCATRGLSSGNTIYFGEGSWLTVV.

V is TRBV19 and J is TRBJ1-2; unclear D gene. The CDR3 contains 14 residues. Germline CDR1 and CDR2: LNHDA and SQIVND (reference sequence). V gave up 5 bases and J gave up 4 bases, with 14 bases separating them. CDR3 in amino acids: CASSSSTDLYGYTF. CDR3 nucleotides: TGTGCCAGTAGTTCCTCGACGGACCTCTATGGCTACACCTTC.

The chain has TRBV4-1 and TRBJ2-1; 8 positions agree with TRBD2. V shed 4 bases and J 4 bases; nucleotides not matched to a gene: 15. This CDR3 has 18 residues. Germline V lookup: CDR1 MGHRA, CDR2 YSYEKL. The CDR3 here is CASSLTPQSASGYNEQFF. Written as DNA, the CDR3 is TGCGCCAGCAGCCTAACTCCTCAATCGGCTAGCGGGTACAATGAGCAGTTCTTC.

This clone was picked up one time. J is TRBJ2-1 and V is TRBV10-1, with D perhaps given as TRBD1 or TRBD2 (5 bases each). Trimming left V 4 bases short and J 6 bases short, with 7 bases between. Per the germline V gene, CDR1 is WNHNN and CDR2 is SYGVQD (reference sequence). The CDR3 consists of 12 residues. The DNA for the CDR3 is TGCGCCAGCAGTGCAGGGAGCAATGAGCAGTTCTTC. The encoded protein is CASSAGSNEQFF.